The next 19 T cell receptor beta chains were all read from a single sample in a study of control samples from healthy donors and cancer patients. Profiled with immunoSEQ multiplex PCR; TCRdb holds only in-frame clones, not every one. The data hold 90,000 to 140,000 clones, with under 90% observed a single time. Sequences were obtained from blood. Receptors originate from a woman in her 50s in good health.

In DNA, the CDR3 is TGTGCCAGCAGCTCACTAGCGGGGGGGCCGGAGACCCAGTACTTC. It codes for CASSSLAGGPETQYF. V is TRBV27 and J is TRBJ2-5; 13 nucleotides match TRBD2. With V trimmed by 6 bases and J by 5 bases, 6 bases remained unmatched. Germline loops: CDR1 MNHEY, CDR2 SMNVEV (reference sequence). CDR3 length: 15 residues.

The genes are TRBV10-3 and TRBJ1-2, with D tentatively TRBD1 (6 bases). The CDR3 spans 13 residues. Germline assignment: CDR1 ENHRY and CDR2 SYGVKD. V was trimmed by 3 bases and J by 7 bases, leaving 12 bases between them. The CDR3 DNA follows: TGTGCCATCAGTGACCGGGGGGCCTCTGGCTACACCTTC. Its protein is CAISDRGASGYTF.

The V call is TRBV6-2 or TRBV6-3, the J call TRBJ1-6; tentatively, D is TRBD1 (5 bases). This CDR3 is built from 14 residues. Germline CDR1 reads MNHEY; CDR2 reads SVGEGT. With 6 bases removed from V and 7 bases from J, the gap between germline ends came to 13 bases. In nucleotides, the CDR3 is TGTGCCAGCAGCCAAGGGGACTTGAATTCACCCCTCCACTTT. Protein: CASSQGDLNSPLHF.

This chain joins TRBV11-1 and TRBJ2-3, with TRBD1 as a possible D gene (6 bases). The CDR3 is made up of 16 amino acids. CDR1 SGHAT and CDR2 FQDESV come from the germline V gene (reference sequence). The V and J ends lost 3 bases and 1 base respectively, with 14 bases between them. This CDR3 is CASSLGAAARTDTQYF. Written as DNA, the CDR3 is TGTGCCAGCAGCTTGGGGGCTGCCGCGCGCACAGATACGCAGTATTTT.

The genes are TRBV7-9 and TRBJ2-1; 12 bases agree with TRBD2. V lost 2 bases, J lost 6 bases, and 2 bases stayed unmatched. The CDR3 covers 15 residues. The germline V gene encodes CDR1 SEHNR and CDR2 FQNEAQ (reference sequence). CDR3 protein: CASSLLAGGANEQFF. CDR3 coding DNA: TGTGCCAGCAGCTTACTAGCGGGGGGGGCCAATGAGCAGTTCTTC.

The gene calls are TRBV6-5 and TRBJ2-7; no definite D call. This CDR3 is built from 14 residues. Germline V lookup: CDR1 MNHEY, CDR2 SVGAGI. With 0 bases removed from V and 5 bases from J, the gap between germline ends came to 11 bases. CDR3 DNA: TGTGCCAGCAGTTACTCGGGCCCCTCGGACGAGCAGTACTTC. Its protein product is CASSYSGPSDEQYF.

The chain links TRBV11-3 to TRBJ2-3, with 11 bases that match TRBD1. CDR1 is SGHNT and CDR2 is YENEEA in the germline V gene. The CDR3 is 16 amino acids. The J segment lost 0 bases and the V segment lost 6 bases, leaving 5 bases of the junction unmatched. CDR3 in amino acids: CASSSGQGASTDTQYF. In DNA form, the CDR3 reads TGTGCCAGCAGTTCCGGACAGGGGGCTAGCACAGATACGCAGTATTTT. Variable domain in full (rest from reference TRBV11-3 and TRBJ2-3): EAGVVQSPRYKIIEKKQPVAFWCNPISGHNTLYWYLQNLGQGPELLIRYENEEAVDDSQLPKDRFSAERLKGVDSTLKIQPAELGDSAVYLCASSSGQGASTDTQYFGPGTRLTVL.

The chain combines TRBV11-3 with TRBJ2-7, with 7 bases that match TRBD2. The length of the CDR3 is 11 residues. CDR1 and CDR2 (germline): SGHNT, YENEEA. Unmatched junction bases numbered 2, after V lost 8 bases and J lost 4 bases. The CDR3 protein is CASAGDYEQYF. As DNA, the CDR3 is TGTGCCAGCGCGGGAGATTACGAGCAGTACTTC.

The chain links TRBV11-3 to TRBJ1-4, with D uncertain. V was shortened by 2 bases and J by 4 bases, with 8 bases between the two germline ends. The CDR3 has 14 amino acids. Germline V lookup: CDR1 SGHNT, CDR2 YENEEA. Here the CDR3 DNA reads TGTGCCAGCAGCTTAACACCTCATAATGAAAAACTGTTTTTT. This encodes CASSLTPHNEKLFF.

This sequence joins TRBV5-4 and TRBJ2-2; weak D call: TRBD1 (5 bases). From germline, CDR1 is SGHNT and CDR2 YYREEE (reference sequence). The germline V and J ends were trimmed by 0 bases and 3 bases, with 9 bases remaining between them. The CDR3 has 15 residues. CDR3 loop: CASSLEQGHTGELFF. CDR3 DNA: TGTGCCAGCAGCTTGGAGCAGGGTCACACCGGGGAGCTGTTTTTT.

The J gene is TRBJ1-1, the V gene TRBV18; the D is unclear. Germline loops: CDR1 KGHSH, CDR2 LQKENI. V lost 6 bases and J 4 bases, leaving 12 bases between the germline ends. The CDR3 extends over 13 amino acids. The DNA for the CDR3 is TGTGCCAGCTCGCAGAGTCCGAGCACTGAAGCTTTCTTT. Translating it yields CASSQSPSTEAFF.

This chain links TRBV5-6 with TRBJ1-3; no firm D call. Trimming pared 0 bases from V and 14 bases from J, leaving 9 bases between. The length of the CDR3 is 11 residues. CDR1 is SGHDT, CDR2 YYEEEE, per germline. CDR3 nucleotide sequence: TGTGCCAGCAGCTTGGGTCTGACCGTATATTTT. Translating gives CASSLGLTVYF.

This clone showed up just once. V usage is TRBV19 and J usage is TRBJ2-7; 8 bases are a match to TRBD1. CDR3 length equals 13 residues. CDR1 is LNHDA, CDR2 SQIVND, per germline (reference sequence). Trimming took 6 bases from V and 5 from J; bases not matched to a gene: 6. The CDR3 spells CASSRDRPDEQYF. Written as DNA, the CDR3 is TGTGCCAGTAGCCGGGACAGGCCCGACGAGCAGTACTTC.

The genes are TRBV4-2 and TRBJ1-2; TRBD1 matches 7 bases. This CDR3 has 16 amino acids. Germline V gene lookup returns CDR1 LGHNA and CDR2 YNFKEQ. With V trimmed by 0 bases and J by 3 bases, 7 bases remained unmatched. CDR3 in DNA: TGTGCCAGCAGCCAAGATTACACAGGGGTTGACTATGGCTACACCTTC. It encodes CASSQDYTGVDYGYTF.

The genes are TRBV13 and TRBJ2-3; D not certain. Germline V gene lookup returns CDR1 PRHDT and CDR2 FYEKMQ (reference sequence). CDR3 size: 16 residues. V was pared by 5 bases and J by 3 bases, with 18 bases between. Here the CDR3 reads CASSETGVGETDTQYF. The DNA for the CDR3 is TGTGCCAGCAGCGAGACTGGCGTAGGCGAGACAGATACGCAGTATTTT. Variable domain in full (rest from reference TRBV13 and TRBJ2-3): AAGVIQSPRHLIKEKRETATLKCYPIPRHDTVYWYQQGPGQDPQFLISFYEKMQSDKGSIPDRFSAQQFSDYHSELNMSSLELGDSALYFCASSETGVGETDTQYFGPGTRLTVL.

This sequence joins TRBV7-2 and TRBJ1-1; D call uncertain. Per the germline V gene, CDR1 is SGHTA and CDR2 is FQGNSA. The CDR3 runs 15 residues. V lost 5 bases to trimming and J lost 0 bases, with 13 bases between them. CDR3 amino acids: CASSGQLILNTEAFF. CDR3 nucleotide sequence: TGTGCCAGCAGCGGGCAGCTAATTTTGAACACTGAAGCTTTCTTT.

This clone was seen a few times. The chain is built from TRBV9 and TRBJ2-7; D ambiguous. The CDR3 runs to 15 residues. V dropped 0 bases and J dropped 0 bases, with 10 bases sitting between them. Per the germline V gene, CDR1 is SGDLS and CDR2 is YYNGEE. CDR3 bases: TGTGCCAGCAGCGTAGCCCTCGGAAGCTCCTACGAGCAGTACTTC. Its translation is CASSVALGSSYEQYF.

The chain joins TRBV19 to TRBJ2-5; D gene ambiguous. The CDR3 covers 14 residues. Germline V gene lookup returns CDR1 LNHDA and CDR2 SQIVND (reference sequence). Trimming pared 2 bases from V and 5 bases from J, leaving 12 bases between. The CDR3 coding sequence is TGTGCCAGTAGTATACACGAGCAGCCGGAGACCCAGTACTTC. It yields the protein CASSIHEQPETQYF.

Notes on this clone: At one boundary the junction diverges from the germline segment, which might be a read error. The chain recombines TRBV3-1 (or the pseudogene TRBV3-2) with TRBJ2-1; possible D gene TRBD2, 5 bases. Per the germline V gene, CDR1 is LGHDT and CDR2 is YNNKEL (reference sequence). The CDR3 is made up of 16 amino acids. CDR3 sequence: CASSQAEAVFTNEQFF. The DNA for the CDR3 is TGTGCCAGCAGTCAAGCGGAGGCGGTTTTCACCAATGAGCAGTTCTTC.